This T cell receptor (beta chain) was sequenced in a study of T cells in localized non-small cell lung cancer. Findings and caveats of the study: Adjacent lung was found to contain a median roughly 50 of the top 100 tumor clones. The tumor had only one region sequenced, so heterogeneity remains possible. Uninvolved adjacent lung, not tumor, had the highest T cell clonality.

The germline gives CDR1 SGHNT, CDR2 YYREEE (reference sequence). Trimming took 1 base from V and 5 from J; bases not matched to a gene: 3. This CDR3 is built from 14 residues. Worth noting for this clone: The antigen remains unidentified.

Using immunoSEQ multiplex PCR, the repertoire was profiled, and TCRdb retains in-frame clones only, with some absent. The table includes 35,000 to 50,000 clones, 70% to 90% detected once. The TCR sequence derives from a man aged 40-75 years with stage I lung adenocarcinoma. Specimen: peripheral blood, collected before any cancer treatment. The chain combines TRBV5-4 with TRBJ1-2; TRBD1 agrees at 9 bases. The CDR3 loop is CASSLRTGEYGYTF. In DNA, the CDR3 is TGTGCCAGCAGCTTGAGGACAGGGGAGTATGGCTACACCTTC.